Listed below are T cell receptor beta chains from one sample, sequenced in a study of cytomegalovirus exposure and HLA in healthy donors. Only in-frame clones appear in the TCRdb table, and some are missing; sequencing was by immunoSEQ multiplex PCR. The repertoire table contains some 48,000 clones. Sequenced material: PBMCs. These receptors were taken from a male donor in good health and CMV-seropositive. CDR3s include the opening cysteine and the closing phenylalanine or tryptophan. The order of the fields is D gene, V gene, J gene, CDR3 protein. The D gene is left open where the match is weak.

NA	TRBV6-6	TRBJ2-2	CASSSSNTGELFF
NA	TRBV6-1	TRBJ1-3	CASRPVADTIYF
NA	TRBV30	TRBJ1-6	CAWSVLGGSPLHF
NA	TRBV10-3	TRBJ1-5	CAISRDTLGGNQPQHF
TRBD2	TRBV7-2	TRBJ2-1	CASSPDRAGGWNEQFF
NA	TRBV5-1	TRBJ2-3	CASSLVGVTDTQYF
TRBD1	TRBV5-1	NA	CASSSWRQGYYEQYF
NA	TRBV6-5	TRBJ2-7	CASSPQGHEQYF
NA	TRBV7-3	TRBJ2-1	CASSLGTLSYNEQFF
TRBD1	TRBV19	TRBJ2-7	CASSQPGTGGSREQYF
NA	TRBV27	TRBJ1-4	CASSYIGSNEKLFF
NA	TRBV19	TRBJ1-5	CAGGLGNQPQHF
NA	TRBV19	TRBJ2-7	CASSIEGEGIYEQYF
TRBD1	TRBV7-9	TRBJ1-1	CASSIGTGSGGTEAFF
TRBD1	TRBV4-1	TRBJ2-2	CASSPGDRDTGELFF
TRBD1	TRBV30	TRBJ1-1	CAWGQGNTEAFF
NA	TRBV4-3	TRBJ2-1	CASSQEDRTPYNEQFF
TRBD1	TRBV2	TRBJ2-3	CASSTGTVQETRDTQYF
TRBD1	TRBV27	TRBJ1-2	CASSLGQGVGYTF
NA	TRBV7-9	TRBJ1-3	CASSSAQSGGNTIYF
TRBD2	TRBV7-2	TRBJ2-1	CASRGGGLSSYNEQFF
NA	TRBV6-4	TRBJ1-1	CASSAGWGLDTEAFF
NA	TRBV5-1	TRBJ2-3	CASSLGGTDTQYF
NA	TRBV28	TRBJ1-2	CASSLRNYGYTF
NA	TRBV2	TRBJ2-6	CASREWGVGLGGANVLTF
NA	TRBV7-9	TRBJ2-7	CASRGASYEQYF
TRBD1	TRBV2	TRBJ2-1	CASSAYRGRNEQFF
NA	TRBV6-4	TRBJ2-7	CASKGARGYEQYF
NA	TRBV28	TRBJ2-4	CASSFPGDLAKNIQYF
TRBD2	TRBV6-5	TRBJ2-2	CASRTSGANTGELFF
NA	TRBV2	TRBJ1-5	CASRGDTRQPQHF
NA	TRBV7-2	TRBJ1-5	CASSWRGNQPQHF
NA	TRBV28	TRBJ2-7	CASSLWDNSYEQYF
NA	TRBV19	TRBJ2-3	CASSAQMWDTQYF
NA	TRBV4-1	TRBJ2-7	CASSQVSGFYHEQYF
TRBD1	TRBV6-5	TRBJ1-5	CASSYQGDQPQHF
TRBD1	TRBV9	TRBJ1-5	CASSVGSQGANQPQHF
TRBD2	TRBV6-5	TRBJ2-3	CASSYQAGGLTDTQYF
TRBD1	TRBV4-3	TRBJ1-2	CASSQDRGDRGLFGYTF
NA	TRBV2	TRBJ1-2	CASSTGGAGGYTF
NA	TRBV7-9	TRBJ2-7	CASSLDGSKRPYEQYF
TRBD1	TRBV2	TRBJ2-7	CASSRDRGWSDQYF
NA	TRBV5-8	TRBJ1-6	CASSLGEGYSPLHF
TRBD1	TRBV4-3	TRBJ1-5	CASSPGQGYNQPQHF
NA	TRBV7-2	TRBJ2-3	CASSLGAANTDTQYF
TRBD1	TRBV7-6	TRBJ2-2	CASSTTGTGVFGELFF
NA	TRBV4-3	TRBJ1-1	CASSQGGIVYTEAFF
NA	TRBV2	TRBJ2-1	CASSVSNEQFF
TRBD1	TRBV9	TRBJ1-2	CASSVGEGGVYGYTF